The 17 T cell receptor beta chains given below trace back to one sample, sequenced in a study of T cells in Graves' hyperthyroidism and ophthalmopathy. The CDR3 regions of TCR beta were amplified from RNA transcripts. A first-round RT-PCR of the TCR CDR3 used the HTBI primer set. TCRdb reprocessed the multiplex PCR reads via MiXCR and lists one record per CDR3 protein. The sample consists of under 750,000 distinct CDR3 sequences, over 15% of them appearing once. Sequencing was carried out using blood. The receptors here all came from a woman between 45 and 60 years old with Graves' hyperthyroidism that later progressed to Graves' ophthalmopathy.

V and J are TRBV5-1 and TRBJ1-3; D is uncertain. The CDR3 is 15 residues long. V shed 0 bases and J shed 4 bases, with 11 bases lying between them. Germline CDR1 is SGHRS and CDR2 is YFSETQ. This CDR3 is CASSLEWGAGNTIYF. In DNA, the CDR3 is TGCGCCAGCAGCTTGGAATGGGGAGCCGGAAACACCATATATTTT. Filled out from reference TRBV5-1 and TRBJ1-3, the complete variable domain reads KAGVTQTPRYLIKTRGQQVTLSCSPISGHRSVSWYQQTPGQGLQFLFEYFSETQRNKGNFPGRFSGRQFSNSRSEMNVSTLELGDSALYLCASSLEWGAGNTIYFGEGSWLTVV.

The rearrangement uses TRBV6-1 and TRBJ2-5, with unresolved D. From germline, CDR1 is MNHNS and CDR2 SASEGT. V lost 4 bases, J lost 5 bases, and 8 bases lay in between. CDR3 size: 12 residues. CDR3 bases: TGTGCCAGCAGTGGACTCGGGGAGACCCAGTACTTC. This translates into CASSGLGETQYF.

V and J are TRBV19 and TRBJ1-5; D gene ambiguous. V was clipped by 9 bases and J by 4 bases, with 19 bases between them. This CDR3 region has 15 residues. The germline CDR1 and CDR2 sequences are LNHDA and SQIVND (reference sequence). CDR3 nucleotides: TGTGCCAGCCAACTAGGGAACCATTATAATCAGCCCCAGCATTTT. Translated: CASQLGNHYNQPQHF.

The chain is built from TRBV2 and TRBJ2-1; a possible D gene is TRBD2 (7 bases). The V end was cut by 6 bases, the J end by 13 bases, with 19 bases between. Germline assignment: CDR1 SNHLY and CDR2 FYNNEI. There are 13 residues in the CDR3. This chain's CDR3 is CASSPGGHLSQFF. For the CDR3, the DNA is TGTGCCAGCAGCCCGGGGGGCCATCTGTCCCAGTTCTTC.

This clonotype has more than one count but fewer than ten. The gene calls are TRBV3-1 and TRBJ1-2; no reliable D call. V lost 0 bases and J 0 bases, leaving 14 bases between the germline ends. This CDR3 spans 17 amino acids. In germline, CDR1 is LGHDT, CDR2 YNNKEL (reference sequence). The CDR3 DNA follows: TGTGCCAGCAGCCAAGACTTGGCAGGTGAAGCTAACTATGGCTACACCTTC. Its protein is CASSQDLAGEANYGYTF.

This clonotype has more than one count but fewer than ten. This chain joins TRBV6-1 and TRBJ1-4, with D hard to call. This CDR3 has 16 residues. Trimming took off 5 bases at V and 4 bases at J, with 17 bases between the two ends. Germline V gene sequence: CDR1 MNHNS, CDR2 SASEGT. In DNA form, the CDR3 reads TGTGCCAGCAGTCCTAGGCCTGGACGTTATAATGAAAAACTGTTTTTT. Translated: CASSPRPGRYNEKLFF.

This clonotype was counted only a few times. V and J are TRBV9 and TRBJ1-2; possible D gene TRBD1, 5 bases. The V gene's germline CDR1 is SGDLS and CDR2 YYNGEE. The CDR3 has 15 amino acids. Deletions cut 4 bases from V and 0 bases from J, with 13 bases between. The CDR3 DNA is TGTGCCAGCAGCCCCGGGGACGTCGCTAACTATGGCTACACCTTC. This sequence encodes CASSPGDVANYGYTF.

This clonotype was recorded a few times. This chain joins TRBV27 and TRBJ1-2, with 12 bases identical to TRBD1. Per the germline V gene, CDR1 is MNHEY and CDR2 is SMNVEV (reference sequence). The V segment lost 4 bases and the J segment 4 bases; nucleotides outside the gene matches: 10. CDR3 length: 17 residues. DNA for the CDR3: TGTGCCAGCAGTTGGGACTCCGGGACAGGGGGCGTCTATGGCTACACCTTC. It translates to CASSWDSGTGGVYGYTF.

This clonotype showed up many times. V usage is TRBV30 and J usage is TRBJ2-3; TRBD2 matches 8 bases. The CDR3 is made up of 14 amino acids. Germline lookup yields CDR1 GTSNPN and CDR2 SVGIG (reference sequence). The DNA for the CDR3 is TGTGCTGTATCCCGGGGGGGAAGCACAGATACGCAGTATTTT. The encoded protein is CAVSRGGSTDTQYF.

The V and J genes are TRBV9 and TRBJ1-2; 9 bases line up with TRBD1. This CDR3 has 16 amino acids. Trimming removed 1 base from V and 6 bases from J; junction bases left unmatched: 10. The V gene's germline CDR1 is SGDLS and CDR2 YYNGEE. The CDR3 loop reads CASSVYYRGLGDGYTF. As DNA, the CDR3 is TGTGCCAGCAGCGTATATTACAGGGGGCTGGGAGATGGCTACACCTTC.

V is TRBV10-3 and J is TRBJ1-6; tentative D call: TRBD1 (5 bases). Germline-derived CDR1 and CDR2 are ENHRY and SYGVKD. This CDR3 spans 14 amino acids. V was shortened by 11 bases and J by 1 base, with 12 bases between the two germline ends. The CDR3 DNA is TGTGCCTCCCGGGGGGTATCCTATAATTCACCCCTCCACTTT. Translated: CASRGVSYNSPLHF.

The genes are TRBV30 and TRBJ2-2; TRBD2 aligns across 15 bases. The V gene's germline CDR1 is GTSNPN and CDR2 SVGIG (reference sequence). Trimming at V came to 3 bases and at J to 4 bases, leaving 6 bases not matched to a gene. CDR3 length equals 17 residues. For the CDR3, the DNA is TGTGCCTGGAGCGGACTAGCGGGGGGGCCGGGCACCGGGGAGCTGTTTTTT. Its translation is CAWSGLAGGPGTGELFF.

The sample holds many counts of this clonotype. The chain uses TRBV2 and TRBJ2-5; 10 bases are shared with TRBD2. This CDR3 region has 16 residues. V lost 1 base to trimming and J lost 4 bases; unmatched junction nucleotides: 6. Germline values: CDR1 SNHLY, CDR2 FYNNEI. This CDR3 reads CASSEGSGGAGETQYF. As DNA, the CDR3 is TGTGCCAGCAGTGAAGGGAGCGGGGGGGCAGGAGAGACCCAGTACTTC.

In DNA, the CDR3 is TGTGCCAGCAGCTCCGCAGGGGGCGGCGGGGAGCTGTTTTTT. Translated, it gives CASSSAGGGGELFF. The rearrangement links TRBV7-9 to TRBJ2-2, with 8 bases identical to TRBD1. Trimming at V came to 4 bases and at J to 7 bases, leaving 5 bases not matched to a gene. The CDR3 is made up of 14 amino acids. Germline V lookup: CDR1 SEHNR, CDR2 FQNEAQ (reference sequence).

This clonotype was seen only a few times. The rearrangement uses TRBV6-4 and TRBJ2-7, with 8 bases fitting TRBD1. V lost 8 bases, J lost 1 base, and 4 bases stayed unmatched. The CDR3 sequence is 13 residues long. Germline CDR1 and CDR2: MRHNA and SNTAGT. The CDR3 coding sequence is TGTGCCAGCCAGGACAGGGCTTCCTACGAGCAGTACTTC. This sequence encodes CASQDRASYEQYF.

The chain combines TRBV5-1 with TRBJ2-1; the D gene is possibly TRBD1 (6 bases). CDR3 length equals 14 residues. The germline V and J ends were trimmed by 4 bases and 0 bases, with 8 bases remaining between them. In germline, CDR1 is SGHRS, CDR2 YFSETQ. CDR3: CASSNRVSYNEQFF. The CDR3 DNA reads TGCGCCAGCAGCAACAGGGTCTCCTACAATGAGCAGTTCTTC.

The J gene is TRBJ2-3, the V gene TRBV19, with D perhaps TRBD1 or TRBD2 (6 bases each). The CDR3 is 15 amino acids. Looked up from germline, CDR1 is LNHDA and CDR2 is SQIVND (reference sequence). V was trimmed by 0 bases and J by 4 bases, leaving 11 bases between them. The CDR3 loop reads CASSIDGGPADTQYF. In DNA, the CDR3 is TGTGCCAGTAGTATAGATGGGGGGCCGGCAGATACGCAGTATTTT.